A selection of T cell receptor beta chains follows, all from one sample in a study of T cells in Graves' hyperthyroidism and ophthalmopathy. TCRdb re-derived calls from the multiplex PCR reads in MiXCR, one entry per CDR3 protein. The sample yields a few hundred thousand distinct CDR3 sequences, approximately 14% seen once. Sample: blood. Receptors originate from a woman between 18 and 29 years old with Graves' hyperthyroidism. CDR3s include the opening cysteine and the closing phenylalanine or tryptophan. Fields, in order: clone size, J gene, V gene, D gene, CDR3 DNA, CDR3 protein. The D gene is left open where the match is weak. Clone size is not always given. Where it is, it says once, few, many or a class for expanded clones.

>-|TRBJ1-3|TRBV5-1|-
TGCGCCAGCAGCTTGGATCCGGGGTCTGGAAACACCATATATTTT
CASSLDPGSGNTIYF
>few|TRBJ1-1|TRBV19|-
TGTGCCAGTAGTATCCCCCTCCTGAACACTGAAGCTTTCTTT
CASSIPLLNTEAFF
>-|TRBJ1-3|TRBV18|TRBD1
TGTGCCAGCTCACCCACCGGGACAGGGCTCGGAAACACCATATATTTT
CASSPTGTGLGNTIYF
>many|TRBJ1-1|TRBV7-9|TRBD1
TGTGCCAGCAGCCCGAGAACCGGGACAGGGATAGGAGTCACTGAAGCTTTCTTT
CASSPRTGTGIGVTEAFF
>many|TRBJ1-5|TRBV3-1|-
TGTGCCAGCAGTTTACAGAGGGGGCCCCAGCATTTT
CASSLQRGPQHF
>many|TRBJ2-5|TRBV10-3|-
TGTGCCATCAGTGAGAGGGGGAGAGAGACCCAGTACTTC
CAISERGRETQYF
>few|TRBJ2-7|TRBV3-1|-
TGTGCCAGCAGCCAAGAACTGGCGGGCGAGCAGTACTTC
CASSQELAGEQYF
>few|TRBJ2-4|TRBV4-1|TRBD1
TGCGCCAGCAGCCAAACACCGACAGGGGAAAACATTCAGTACTTC
CASSQTPTGENIQYF
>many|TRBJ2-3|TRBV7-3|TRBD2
TGTGCCAGCAGCCCGGGACTAGCGGGAGGATGGGGCACAGATACGCAGTATTTT
CASSPGLAGGWGTDTQYF
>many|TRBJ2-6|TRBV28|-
TGTGCCAGCAGTTTACCATCGGATGGGGACTTAAGTTATATCTCTGGGGCCAACGTCCTGACTTTC
CASSLPSDGDLSYISGANVLTF
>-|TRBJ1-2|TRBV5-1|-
TGCGCCAGCAGCTTGGCCAACTCGGCCGATGGCTACACCTTC
CASSLANSADGYTF
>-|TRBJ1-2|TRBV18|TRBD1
TGTGCCAGCTCACCACCCCCGGGACAGGGGGCCGCTAACTATGGCTACACCTTC
CASSPPPGQGAANYGYTF
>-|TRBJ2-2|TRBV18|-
TGTTCCAGCTCACCACGGGACCCAACAACCGGGGAGCTGTTTTTT
CSSSPRDPTTGELFF
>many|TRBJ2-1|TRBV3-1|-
TGTGCCAGCAGCCGTTGGGATGAGCAGTTCTTC
CASSRWDEQFF
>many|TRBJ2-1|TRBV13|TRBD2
TGTGCCAGCAGCGCCCGACTAGCGGGTGAGCAGTTCTTC
CASSARLAGEQFF
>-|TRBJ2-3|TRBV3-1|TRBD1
TGTGCCAGCAGCCAATTTCACTGCCGACAGGGATACACAGATACGCAGTATTTT
CASSQFHCRQGYTDTQYF
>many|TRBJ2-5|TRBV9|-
TGTGCCAGCAGCGTAGGAGGGCGGTATGAGGAGACCCAGTACTTC
CASSVGGRYEETQYF
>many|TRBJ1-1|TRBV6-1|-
TGTGCCAGCAGTTCCCCGTACACTGAAGCTTTCTTT
CASSSPYTEAFF
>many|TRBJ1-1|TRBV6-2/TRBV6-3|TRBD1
TGTGCCAGCAGTAGGAAAAGACAGGGAAAAATTGAAGCTTTCTTT
CASSRKRQGKIEAFF
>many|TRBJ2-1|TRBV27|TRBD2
TGTGCCAGCAGTCAGCCCCCGGGACTAGCGCCTCTCGTGCAGTTCTTC
CASSQPPGLAPLVQFF
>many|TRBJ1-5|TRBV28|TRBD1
TGTGCCAGCAGTTTCGGTGGGACAGGGCGTTTGAGTCAGCCCCAGCATTTT
CASSFGGTGRLSQPQHF
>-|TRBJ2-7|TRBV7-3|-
TGTGCCAGCAGCTTAACGGGTCCAGTATACCCCTACGAGCAGTACTTC
CASSLTGPVYPYEQYF
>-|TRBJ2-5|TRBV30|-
TGTGCCTGGAGTTCGAGGTCTATCGTCCAAGAGACCCAGTACTTC
CAWSSRSIVQETQYF
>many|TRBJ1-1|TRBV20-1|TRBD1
TGCAGTGCTAGAGGGGGTATCAGGACAGGAAACACTGAAGCTTTCTTT
CSARGGIRTGNTEAFF
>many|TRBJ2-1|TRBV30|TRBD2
TGTGCCTGGATGGAGAGCGGGAATTGGTATGAGCAGTTCTTC
CAWMESGNWYEQFF
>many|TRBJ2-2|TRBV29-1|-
TGCAAAAAATCGCAGCAACCGGATACGAACACCGGGGAGCTGTTTTTT
CKKSQQPDTNTGELFF
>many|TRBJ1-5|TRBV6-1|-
TGTGCCAGCAGTGAGGTAGGGGTCGGAAACAATCAGCCCCAGCATTTT
CASSEVGVGNNQPQHF
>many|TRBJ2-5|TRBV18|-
TGTGCCAGCTCACCACGGACAGACCTCTTAGAGACCCAGTACTTC
CASSPRTDLLETQYF
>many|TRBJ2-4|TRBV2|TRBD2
TGTGCCACCGAGAGGGGGACTAGCGGGATGTCCATTCAGTACTTC
CATERGTSGMSIQYF
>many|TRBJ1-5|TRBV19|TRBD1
TGTGCCAGTAGACCAGGGGACAGATTCAATCAGCCCCAGCATTTT
CASRPGDRFNQPQHF
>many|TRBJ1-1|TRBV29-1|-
TGCAGTCACACTAACAGGGTCTCGCCGAACACTGAAGCTTTCTTT
CSHTNRVSPNTEAFF
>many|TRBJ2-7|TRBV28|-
TGTGCCAGCACCTCAGGTTCAGGATCCTACGAGCAGTACTTC
CASTSGSGSYEQYF
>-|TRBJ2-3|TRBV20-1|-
TGCAGTGCTAGAGTGGGGGTGGAGCGAGAAGATACGCAGTATTTT
CSARVGVEREDTQYF